These 25 T cell receptor beta chains originate from one sample sequenced in a study of OX40 agonist ivuxolimab in advanced cancers. Profiled with immunoSEQ multiplex PCR; TCRdb holds only in-frame clones, not every one. The sample holds around 100,000 clones, 91% seen once. The material was CD4+ or CD8+ T cells sorted from blood, obtained in a trial of the OX40 agonist ivuxolimab. These receptors came from an adult with an advanced solid tumor such as melanoma, head and neck, liver or kidney cancer.

The chain recombines TRBV2 with TRBJ1-1, with a possible D match to TRBD1 (5 bases). This CDR3 has 15 residues. V lost 5 bases, J lost 1 base, and 14 bases lay in between. Germline CDR1 and CDR2: SNHLY and FYNNEI. CDR3 amino acids: CASSKTGTGNTEAFF. Written as DNA, the CDR3 is TGTGCCAGCAGTAAAACCGGGACGGGGAACACTGAAGCTTTCTTT.

The chain carries TRBV5-1 and TRBJ2-1; D is perhaps TRBD1 (6 bases). This CDR3 is built from 12 residues. The germline V gene has CDR1 SGHRS and CDR2 YFSETQ. V shed 7 bases and J shed 5 bases, with 10 bases lying between them. The chain's CDR3 is CASAGDHNEQFF. The CDR3 region has the DNA TGCGCCAGCGCAGGGGATCACAATGAGCAGTTCTTC.

The CDR3 region has the DNA TGTGCCAGCAGCCGGACGGACGCGAACACCGGGGAGCTGTTTTTT. As protein: CASSRTDANTGELFF. This chain links TRBV7-2 with TRBJ2-2, with no clear D. Per the germline V gene, CDR1 is SGHTA and CDR2 is FQGNSA. The length of the CDR3 is 15 residues. Trimming removed 5 bases from V and 0 bases from J, with 10 bases in between.

The chain employs TRBV6-1 and TRBJ2-7; no clear D. In germline, CDR1 is MNHNS, CDR2 SASEGT. V was shortened by 2 bases and J by 6 bases, with 5 bases between the two germline ends. The CDR3 has 11 amino acids. The CDR3 DNA reads TGTGCCAGCAGTGAATTAAGCGAGCAGTACTTC. The encoded protein is CASSELSEQYF.

The V and J genes are TRBV7-3 and TRBJ2-1; 9 nucleotides match TRBD1. The CDR3 has 16 residues. Germline V gene lookup returns CDR1 SGHTA and CDR2 FQGTGA. Unmatched junction bases numbered 5, after V lost 5 bases and J lost 0 bases. The CDR3, as DNA: TGTGCCAGCAGCCAGACGGGACAGGGCTCCTACAATGAGCAGTTCTTC. Amino acids: CASSQTGQGSYNEQFF.

The chain employs TRBV28 and TRBJ2-7; perhaps TRBD2 as D (5 bases). Trimming stripped 5 bases from V and 3 bases from J, with 17 bases between. The CDR3 runs to 15 residues. In germline, CDR1 is MDHEN, CDR2 SYDVKM. As DNA, the CDR3 is TGTGCCAGCAGTCCACCCCCGGGAACGAACTACGAGCAGTACTTC. This encodes CASSPPPGTNYEQYF.

The chain uses TRBV28 and TRBJ2-7; TRBD1 agrees at 7 bases. Germline loops: CDR1 MDHEN, CDR2 SYDVKM. The CDR3 runs 13 residues. V was clipped by 6 bases and J by 3 bases; unmatched bases: 5. CDR3 loop: CASRGRGFYEQYF. CDR3 coding DNA: TGTGCCAGCAGGGGCAGGGGGTTCTACGAGCAGTACTTC.

In this sample, this clone turned up once. This chain links TRBV18 with TRBJ2-1, with TRBD2 matching over 7 bases. V gave up 7 bases and J gave up 0 bases; unmatched junction bases: 15. The CDR3 length is 18 residues. Germline values: CDR1 KGHSH, CDR2 LQKENI. The CDR3 loop reads CASFKRPPSGSSYNEQFF. CDR3 nucleotide sequence: TGTGCCAGCTTCAAACGACCCCCTAGCGGCAGCTCCTACAATGAGCAGTTCTTC.

The chain uses TRBV10-1 and TRBJ2-7; 12 bases match TRBD2. Germline V lookup: CDR1 WNHNN, CDR2 SYGVQD (reference sequence). V was clipped by 5 bases and J by 4 bases; unmatched bases: 6. This CDR3 spans 15 amino acids. The CDR3 here is CASSRLAGDGYEQYF. DNA for the CDR3: TGCGCCAGCAGTCGACTAGCGGGGGACGGGTACGAGCAGTACTTC.

The V gene is TRBV11-2, the J gene TRBJ2-2, with D perhaps matching TRBD1 (6 bases). Trimming pared 2 bases from V and 6 bases from J, leaving 16 bases between. This CDR3 contains 16 residues. The germline V gene encodes CDR1 SGHAT and CDR2 FQNNGV. The CDR3 nucleotides are TGTGCCAGCAGCTTACCACCGGGACAACTCTCCGGGGAGCTGTTTTTT. It codes for CASSLPPGQLSGELFF.

This chain uses TRBV7-9 with TRBJ2-1, with 8 nucleotides matching TRBD2. The CDR3 consists of 14 residues. V was clipped by 2 bases and J by 7 bases; unmatched bases: 4. Per germline, CDR1 SEHNR and CDR2 FQNEAQ (reference sequence). The CDR3 region has the DNA TGTGCCAGCAGCTTATACGGGGGGGCGAATGAGCAGTTCTTC. Translation: CASSLYGGANEQFF. The full variable domain, with the rest looked up from reference TRBV7-9 and TRBJ2-1, is DTGVSQNPRHKITKRGQNVTFRCDPISEHNRLYWYRQTLGQGPEFLTYFQNEAQLEKSRLLSDRFSAERPKGSFSTLEIQRTEQGDSAMYLCASSLYGGANEQFFGPGTRLTVL.

J is TRBJ1-2 and V is TRBV30; D gene ambiguous. The CDR3 loop spans 15 amino acids. Trimming shortened V by 0 bases and J by 2 bases, and 13 bases separated the two germline ends. Germline CDR1 reads GTSNPN; CDR2 reads SVGIG (reference sequence). CDR3 DNA: TGTGCCTGGAGTGTGGCAGGAGCTAACAACTATGGCTACACCTTC. It encodes CAWSVAGANNYGYTF.

This clone was observed a few times. Other nucleotide sequences from this sample produce the same CDR3. V gene TRBV20-1 combines with J gene TRBJ2-1; TRBD2 might be the D (6 bases). The V and J ends lost 7 bases and 4 bases respectively, with 8 bases between them. This CDR3 has 11 residues. Per germline, CDR1 DFQATT and CDR2 SNEGSKA (reference sequence). The CDR3 loop is CSGGGYNEQFF. Here the CDR3 DNA reads TGCAGTGGTGGGGGGTACAATGAGCAGTTCTTC.

The rearrangement joins TRBV6-5 to TRBJ1-3; D ambiguous. The germline V gene encodes CDR1 MNHEY and CDR2 SVGAGI. This CDR3 is 13 amino acids long. The V end was cut by 7 bases, the J end by 0 bases, with 7 bases between. The CDR3 here is CASIGISGNTIYF. The CDR3 bases are TGTGCCAGCATTGGGATCTCTGGAAACACCATATATTTT.

The chain uses TRBV7-8 and TRBJ2-2, with TRBD2 matching 8 bases. This CDR3 spans 16 amino acids. V trimming: 3 bases; J trimming: 7 bases; junction bases outside the gene matches: 10. CDR1 is SGHVS and CDR2 is FQNEAQ in the germline V gene. The CDR3 sequence is CASSLGSGNGGGELFF. The CDR3 DNA reads as TGTGCCAGCAGCTTGGGTAGCGGGAACGGCGGCGGGGAGCTGTTTTTT.

The chain links TRBV5-1 to TRBJ2-7; 8 bases match TRBD1. The CDR3 length is 15 residues. Unmatched junction bases numbered 6, after V lost 4 bases and J lost 0 bases. Germline assignment: CDR1 SGHRS and CDR2 YFSETQ. The CDR3 bases are TGCGCCAGCAGCGTGGGACAGGTGAGCTCCTACGAGCAGTACTTC. The encoded protein is CASSVGQVSSYEQYF.

The chain has TRBV10-2 and TRBJ2-1; D gene uncertain. V gave up 1 base and J gave up 7 bases, with 8 bases separating them. Germline CDR1 and CDR2: WSHSY and SAAADI. CDR3 size: 13 residues. In nucleotides, the CDR3 is TGCGCCAGCAGTGAGTGGCAGAGGAATGAGCAGTTCTTC. Protein sequence: CASSEWQRNEQFF.

The chain couples TRBV27 to TRBJ2-6; 8 nucleotides line up with TRBD1. V shed 5 bases, J shed 4 bases, and the junction held 13 bases outside the gene matches. The CDR3 consists of 18 residues. Germline V gene sequence: CDR1 MNHEY, CDR2 SMNVEV (reference sequence). This chain's CDR3 is CASSPDPTGALGANVLTF. CDR3 DNA sequence: TGTGCCAGCAGTCCAGACCCGACAGGGGCGCTAGGGGCCAACGTCCTGACTTTC.

J is TRBJ1-5 and V is TRBV6-5, with 9 bases identical to TRBD1. Germline V gene data show CDR1 as MNHEY and CDR2 as SVGAGI. J was trimmed by 6 bases and V by 0 bases; bases with no gene match: 6. This CDR3 is built from 16 residues. Here the CDR3 reads CASSYSGTGGGQPQHF. CDR3 in DNA: TGTGCCAGCAGTTACTCGGGAACAGGGGGCGGTCAGCCCCAGCATTTT.

This rearrangement joins TRBV11-2 to TRBJ2-1; D not certain. V was shortened by 6 bases and J by 10 bases, with 19 bases between the two germline ends. This CDR3 region has 14 residues. Germline lookup yields CDR1 SGHAT and CDR2 FQNNGV. CDR3 sequence reads: CASSHGEGSHEQFF. Here the CDR3 DNA reads TGTGCCAGCAGTCATGGCGAAGGAAGCCACGAGCAGTTCTTC.

The chain combines TRBV19 with TRBJ2-3, with 10 bases lining up with TRBD2. The junction had 9 bases not matched to a gene; V was cut back by 3 bases and J by 3 bases. The CDR3 totals 17 residues. CDR1 and CDR2 from the germline V gene are LNHDA and SQIVND (reference sequence). Here the CDR3 DNA reads TGTGCCAGTAGTATTGGGGCTAGCGGGAGTCTTACAGATACGCAGTATTTT. Amino acid sequence: CASSIGASGSLTDTQYF.

The chain couples TRBV11-3 to TRBJ2-1, with 7 positions matching TRBD2. Germline-derived CDR1 and CDR2 are SGHNT and YENEEA. J gave up 6 bases and V 5 bases, and 10 bases lay outside the gene matches. The CDR3 loop spans 15 amino acids. This CDR3 reads CASSPGTNILNEQFF. The CDR3 DNA is TGTGCCAGCAGCCCCGGGACTAATATCCTCAATGAGCAGTTCTTC.

The genes are TRBV28 and TRBJ2-2; weak D call: TRBD1 (5 bases). The CDR3 consists of 15 residues. Germline V CDR1 and CDR2: MDHEN, SYDVKM. Trimming shortened V by 6 bases and J by 5 bases, and 16 bases separated the two germline ends. The CDR3 protein is CASRSGQGSTGELFF. CDR3 in DNA: TGTGCCAGCAGGTCAGGGCAGGGTAGTACCGGGGAGCTGTTTTTT.

The table lists this clone with a few counts. The chain joins TRBV6-5 to TRBJ1-4; D is unresolved. The CDR3 is 13 residues long. Germline V gene data show CDR1 as MNHEY and CDR2 as SVGAGI. Trimming took off 5 bases at V and 8 bases at J, with 12 bases between the two ends. CDR3 nucleotide sequence: TGTGCCAGCAGTCCCCTCGGGGTCGAAAAACTGTTTTTT. The encoded protein is CASSPLGVEKLFF.

The CDR3 sequence: CASSPWQADSSYNEQFF. The CDR3 coding sequence is TGCGCCAGCAGCCCCTGGCAAGCGGACAGCTCCTACAATGAGCAGTTCTTC. The chain uses TRBV5-1 and TRBJ2-1; D is possibly TRBD1 (6 bases). The CDR3 contains 17 residues. Germline V gives CDR1 SGHRS, CDR2 YFSETQ. V was shortened by 4 bases and J by 0 bases, with 17 bases between the two germline ends.